This paragraph reports one TCR beta chain. Germline-derived CDR1 and CDR2 are SGHDT and YYEEEE. The CDR3 has 16 residues. Trimming removed 0 bases from V and 6 bases from J, with 16 bases in between. This entry belongs to a study of neoadjuvant anti-PD-1 for oral cavity cancer. Blood cells were analyzed directly, without culture or expansion. Most PBMC samples had 450 to 500 ng input DNA in six replicates. The protocol was immunoSEQ multiplex PCR, while the TCRdb copy is restricted to in-frame clones and leaves out a portion. Of tens of thousands of clones in the sample, more than 60% were seen once. The clonotype was recovered from a person between 40 and 79 years old with oral cavity squamous cell carcinoma. This chain uses TRBV5-6 with TRBJ1-3, with D uncertain. The sequencing used PBMCs, collected before nivolumab (anti-PD-1) treatment. The DNA of the CDR3 is TGTGCCAGCAGCTTGGATGGAGGGCCTAATGAAAACACCATATATTTT. Amino acids: CASSLDGGPNENTIYF.